This T cell receptor (beta chain) was sequenced for a study of regulatory T cells in long-lasting Graves disease. Trimming cost V 3 bases and J 6 bases; bases outside gene matches: 10. This CDR3 is 16 amino acids long. Germline CDR1 KGHSH, CDR2 LQKENI. Time point here: newly diagnosed GD, antithyroid drugs for less than 3 months. The TCR library was made from RNA extracted from PBMCs. CDR3 regions were amplified by Arm-PCR using iRepertoire HTBI primers to build TCR beta libraries. TCRdb independently ran MiXCR on the multiplex PCR reads; one entry per CDR3 protein. Of roughly 500,000 distinct CDR3 sequences in the sample, around 15% were seen once. Separately, the same data were catalogued under a study of T cells in Graves' hyperthyroidism and ophthalmopathy.

The sequences come from peripheral blood mononuclear cells (PBMCs), collected at new diagnosis, from a patient treated with antithyroid drugs. The V and J genes are TRBV18 and TRBJ2-7; 11 bases are a match to TRBD2. The source of this sequence is a woman aged 45-65 years with Graves disease. CDR3 in amino acids: CASSPRTVGLAGEQYF. The CDR3 DNA sequence: TGTGCCAGCTCACCGCGCACCGTCGGACTAGCGGGCGAGCAGTACTTC.